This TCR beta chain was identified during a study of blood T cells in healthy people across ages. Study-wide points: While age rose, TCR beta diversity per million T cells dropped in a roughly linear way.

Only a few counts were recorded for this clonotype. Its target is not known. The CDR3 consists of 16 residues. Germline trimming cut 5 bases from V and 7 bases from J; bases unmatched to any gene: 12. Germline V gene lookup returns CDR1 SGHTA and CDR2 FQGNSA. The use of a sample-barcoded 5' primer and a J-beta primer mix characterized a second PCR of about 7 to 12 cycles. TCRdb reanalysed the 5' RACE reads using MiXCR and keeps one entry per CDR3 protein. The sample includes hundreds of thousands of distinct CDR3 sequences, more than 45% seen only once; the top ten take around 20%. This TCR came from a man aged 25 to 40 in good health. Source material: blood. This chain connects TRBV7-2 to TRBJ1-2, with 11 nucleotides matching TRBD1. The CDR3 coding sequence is TGTGCCAGCAGCCTTAATCCGGGACAGGGGGAGAGTGGCTACACCTTC. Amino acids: CASSLNPGQGESGYTF.